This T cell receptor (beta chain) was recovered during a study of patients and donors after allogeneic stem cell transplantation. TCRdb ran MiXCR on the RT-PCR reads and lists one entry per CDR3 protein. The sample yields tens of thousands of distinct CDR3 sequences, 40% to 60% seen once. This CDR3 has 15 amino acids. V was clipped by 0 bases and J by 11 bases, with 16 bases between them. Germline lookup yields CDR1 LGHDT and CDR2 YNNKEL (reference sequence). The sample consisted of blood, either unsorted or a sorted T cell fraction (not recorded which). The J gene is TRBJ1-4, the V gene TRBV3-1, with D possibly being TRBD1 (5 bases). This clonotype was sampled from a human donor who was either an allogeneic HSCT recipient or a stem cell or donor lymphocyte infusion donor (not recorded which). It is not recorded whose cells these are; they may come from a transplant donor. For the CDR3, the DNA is TGTGCCAGCAGCCAAGATATTTGGAAGGGGAGGAAACTGTTTTTT. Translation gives CASSQDIWKGRKLFF.